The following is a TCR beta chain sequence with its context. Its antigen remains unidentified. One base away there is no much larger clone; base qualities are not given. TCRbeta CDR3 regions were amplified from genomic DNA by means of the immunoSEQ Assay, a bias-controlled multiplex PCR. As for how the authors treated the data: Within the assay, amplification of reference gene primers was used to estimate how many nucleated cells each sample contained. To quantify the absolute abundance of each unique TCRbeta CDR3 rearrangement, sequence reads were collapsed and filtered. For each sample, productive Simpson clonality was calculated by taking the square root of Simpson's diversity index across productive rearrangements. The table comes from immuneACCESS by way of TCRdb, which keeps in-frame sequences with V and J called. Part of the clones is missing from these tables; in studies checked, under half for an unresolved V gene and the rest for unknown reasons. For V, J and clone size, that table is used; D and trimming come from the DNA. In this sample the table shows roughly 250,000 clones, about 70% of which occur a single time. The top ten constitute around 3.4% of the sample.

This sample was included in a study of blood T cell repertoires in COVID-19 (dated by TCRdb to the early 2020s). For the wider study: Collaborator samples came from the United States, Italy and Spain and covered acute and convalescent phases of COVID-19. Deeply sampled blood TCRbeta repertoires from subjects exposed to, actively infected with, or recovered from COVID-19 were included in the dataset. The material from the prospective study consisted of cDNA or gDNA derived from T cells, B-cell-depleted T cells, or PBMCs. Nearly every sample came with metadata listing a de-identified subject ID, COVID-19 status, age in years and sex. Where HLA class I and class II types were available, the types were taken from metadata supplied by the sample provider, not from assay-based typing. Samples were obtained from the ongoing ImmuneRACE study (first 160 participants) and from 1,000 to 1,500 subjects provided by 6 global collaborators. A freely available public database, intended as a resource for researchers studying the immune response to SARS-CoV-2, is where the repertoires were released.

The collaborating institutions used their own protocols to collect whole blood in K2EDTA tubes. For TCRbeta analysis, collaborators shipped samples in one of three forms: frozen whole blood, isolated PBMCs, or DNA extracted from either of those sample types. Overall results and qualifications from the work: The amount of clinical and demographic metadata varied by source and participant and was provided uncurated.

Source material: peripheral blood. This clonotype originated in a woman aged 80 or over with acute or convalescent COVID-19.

CDR3 reads: CASSLGGTSNQPQHF. DNA sequence: TGCGCCAGCAGCTTGGGGGGGACAAGCAATCAGCCCCAGCATTTT. The sequence joins TRBV5-1 to TRBJ1-5; the D gene is possibly TRBD1, with 6 bases matching. From its cysteine to its phenylalanine, the CDR3 spans 15 amino acids. The retained sequence is limited to the CDR3, 45 bases, with the frame set at the first base. The germline V gene specifies SGHRS as CDR1 and YFSETQ as CDR2. Trimming removed 0 bases from V and 1 base from J, leaving 8 bases between the germline ends.